The text below deals with one TCR beta chain. Its target is unknown. V trimming: 4 bases; J trimming: 2 bases; junction bases outside the gene matches: 7. Germline loops: CDR1 MNHEY, CDR2 SMNVEV (reference sequence). This CDR3 comprises 15 residues. This sample is part of a study of T cell repertoires in cytomegalovirus infection. Study information: Both CMV infection and a matching HLA type were indicated by public TCR beta signatures.

Overall study findings and caveats: Predominance within the ex vivo response was attributable to HLA-C-restricted CMV-specific TCR beta clonotypes. The cumulative frequency of public TCR beta families distinguished individuals who carried CMV together with the relevant HLA.

A single record per CDR3 protein comes from TCRdb applying MiXCR to the reads. The sample has 350,000 to 500,000 distinct CDR3 sequences; roughly 30% are singletons. This chain uses TRBV27 with TRBJ2-7; 8 bases line up with TRBD1. The sequence was obtained from a human donor in good health (CMV status not recorded). Some clones in this sample may be carry-over from other donors' samples. Sequenced material: PBMCs. The CDR3 DNA reads as TGTGCCAGCAGTTCTCGACAGGGGAACACCTACGAGCAGTACTTC. Translating gives CASSSRQGNTYEQYF.